This T cell receptor (beta chain) was sequenced during a study of CD8+CD57+ T cells in acquired aplastic anemia. Study summary: The study obtained an average of 3.2 ug of DNA from sorted CD4+ and CD8+ cells. For CD4+ cells, healthy donors had an average of about 11 million reads. Study results and limitations: Patients and healthy controls showed no significant CD8+ Simpson's diversity difference. There were around 28 CD8+ CDR3 sequences that occurred in both patients and controls.

The TCR beta profiling, which covered VDJ combination and CDR3 sequence, was carried out using genomic DNA as the template. TCRdb processed the reads anew with MiXCR; each CDR3 protein has one entry. The table has approximately 200,000 distinct CDR3 sequences, roughly half seen once; the top ten hold about a sixth. There are many counts of this clonotype. Its antigen remains unidentified. This CDR3 contains 15 residues. Germline CDR1 and CDR2: DFQATT and SNEGSKA (reference sequence). V shed 5 bases and J 5 bases; nucleotides not matched to a gene: 7. The chain joins TRBV20-1 to TRBJ2-3; 13 positions agree with TRBD2. This receptor was identified in a human donor in good health, serving as a control. The sample taken for sequencing was sorted CD4+, CD8+, or CD8+CD57+ T cells (not recorded which) from PBMCs. The CDR3 sequence is CSAPTSGGAKDTQYF. CDR3 nucleotide sequence: TGCAGTGCTCCCACTAGCGGGGGGGCGAAAGATACGCAGTATTTT.